The 25 T cell receptor beta chains reported below all come from one sample, sequenced in a study of beta chain features in type 1 diabetes. The study reverse transcribed the entire isolated RNA, so it sequenced expressed TCRB transcripts. The data were produced by immunoSEQ multiplex PCR, yet TCRdb's version contains in-frame clones alone and is incomplete. Here the sample spans 400,000 to 550,000 clones, approximately 10% being singletons. Material for sequencing was naive CD4+ T cells from blood. The receptors derive from a woman aged 18-29 years in good health.

The chain links TRBV9 to TRBJ2-3, with D uncertain. Germline loops: CDR1 SGDLS, CDR2 YYNGEE. The V and J ends lost 3 bases and 2 bases respectively, with 13 bases between them. There are 15 residues in the CDR3. The CDR3: CASSARLRATDTQYF. The CDR3 nucleotides are TGTGCCAGCAGCGCCCGGCTCCGGGCCACAGATACGCAGTATTTT.

This clone was detected only a few times. The chain carries TRBV9 and TRBJ1-3, with D hard to call. The ends were cut back, 0 bases at V and 3 bases at J, with 4 bases in the middle. This CDR3 is built from 13 residues. Germline V gives CDR1 SGDLS, CDR2 YYNGEE. The CDR3 loop is CASSVEVGNTIYF. The CDR3 DNA follows: TGTGCCAGCAGCGTAGAGGTTGGAAACACCATATATTTT.

This sequence joins TRBV5-6 and TRBJ1-5; 7 bases line up with TRBD1. This CDR3 contains 15 residues. Germline V gives CDR1 SGHDT, CDR2 YYEEEE. V shed 0 bases, J shed 4 bases, and the junction held 4 bases outside the gene matches. CDR3 loop: CASSLAAGQNQPQHF. CDR3 bases: TGTGCCAGCAGCTTGGCGGCGGGACAGAATCAGCCCCAGCATTTT. The full variable domain, rest sourced from reference TRBV5-6 and TRBJ1-5, is DAGVTQSPTHLIKTRGQQVTLRCSPKSGHDTVSWYQQALGQGPQFIFQYYEEEERQRGNFPDRFSGHQFPNYSSELNVNALLLGDSALYLCASSLAAGQNQPQHFGDGTRLSIL.

The rearrangement uses TRBV15 and TRBJ2-1, with D perhaps TRBD1 (6 bases). The CDR3 is 15 residues long. The ends were cut back, 2 bases at V and 6 bases at J, with 14 bases in the middle. Germline V CDR1 and CDR2: LNHNV, YYDKDF (reference sequence). CDR3 region: CATSRPHDRPNEQFF. In nucleotides, the CDR3 is TGTGCCACCAGCAGACCTCATGACAGGCCCAATGAGCAGTTCTTC.

V gene TRBV6-6 combines with J gene TRBJ2-5, with TRBD2 matching 8 bases. The germline V gene encodes CDR1 MNHNY and CDR2 SVGAGI (reference sequence). J gave up 4 bases and V 7 bases, and 11 bases lay outside the gene matches. This CDR3 region has 15 residues. CDR3 protein: CASIREGGFRETQYF. In DNA form, the CDR3 reads TGTGCCAGCATCCGGGAGGGAGGGTTTCGAGAGACCCAGTACTTC.

This clone was seen a handful of times. V gene TRBV6-5 combines with J gene TRBJ2-2, with a possible D match to TRBD2 (6 bases). The V end was cut by 2 bases, the J end by 3 bases, with 10 bases between. The V gene's germline CDR1 is MNHEY and CDR2 SVGAGI. This CDR3 has 15 amino acids. The CDR3 coding sequence is TGTGCCAGCAGTTACCGGGGGATCGACACCGGGGAGCTGTTTTTT. It is translated as CASSYRGIDTGELFF.

This clone was recorded a few times. The CDR3 DNA reads TGTGCCAGCAGTCACGACAGCTTCGAGACCCAGTACTTC. It encodes CASSHDSFETQYF. J is TRBJ2-5 and V is TRBV27, with D perhaps TRBD1 (5 bases). Germline loops: CDR1 MNHEY, CDR2 SMNVEV (reference sequence). V lost 5 bases and J 5 bases, leaving 12 bases between the germline ends. The CDR3 has 13 residues.

This clone was detected a few times. The chain has TRBV18 and TRBJ1-2; the D is unclear. Germline V lookup: CDR1 KGHSH, CDR2 LQKENI. Trimming stripped 3 bases from V and 7 bases from J, with 9 bases between. CDR3 length: 12 amino acids. The CDR3 reads CASSPKAPGYTF. The CDR3 nucleotides read TGTGCCAGCTCACCTAAAGCCCCTGGCTACACCTTC.

This sequence joins TRBV5-1 and TRBJ2-3, with 10 bases fitting TRBD2. This CDR3 is 15 amino acids long. Germline V gives CDR1 SGHRS, CDR2 YFSETQ. J lost 0 bases, V lost 4 bases, and 2 bases had no gene match. CDR3: CASSTSGASTDTQYF. CDR3 DNA: TGCGCCAGCAGCACTAGCGGGGCAAGCACAGATACGCAGTATTTT.

This clone was counted between two and nine times. The V gene is TRBV20-1, the J gene TRBJ2-7; unclear D gene. From germline, CDR1 is DFQATT and CDR2 SNEGSKA (reference sequence). This CDR3 is built from 11 residues. Trimming pared 0 bases from V and 4 bases from J, leaving 4 bases between. The CDR3 DNA reads as TGCAGTGCTAGAGATGCGTACGAGCAGTACGTC. This gives the protein CSARDAYEQYV.

This chain joins TRBV5-1 and TRBJ2-3; D not resolved. Germline CDR1 reads SGHRS; CDR2 reads YFSETQ. The V end was cut by 4 bases, the J end by 2 bases, with 11 bases between. The CDR3 totals 14 residues. The chain's CDR3 is CASSPIPDTDTQYF. DNA of the CDR3: TGCGCCAGCAGCCCGATCCCGGACACAGATACGCAGTATTTT.

The chain is built from TRBV11-3 and TRBJ2-1; 9 bases agree with TRBD1. The ends lost 4 bases at V and 1 base at J; junction bases unmatched: 2. There are 15 residues in the CDR3. CDR1 is SGHNT and CDR2 is YENEEA in the germline V gene. Written as DNA, the CDR3 is TGTGCCAGCAGCTCGGGACAGGGTTCCTACAATGAGCAGTTCTTC. It encodes CASSSGQGSYNEQFF.

This clone was detected only a few times. The genes are TRBV4-1 and TRBJ2-3; 9 nucleotides agree with TRBD2. The V and J ends lost 6 bases and 10 bases, in that order; junction bases with no gene match: 20. Germline V CDR1 and CDR2: MGHRA, YSYEKL. The length of the CDR3 is 17 residues. This CDR3 is CASSLLTSGPIPGAQYF. The CDR3 DNA is TGCGCCAGCAGTCTACTTACTAGCGGGCCCATTCCTGGGGCGCAGTATTTT.

This clone was detected a few times. The rearrangement uses TRBV15 and TRBJ1-6; 10 bases fit TRBD1. The CDR3 loop spans 15 amino acids. Germline CDR1 is LNHNV and CDR2 is YYDKDF (reference sequence). V lost 3 bases, J lost 10 bases, and 6 bases stayed unmatched. This CDR3 reads CATSRTGTGASPLHF. The CDR3 DNA is TGTGCCACCAGCAGGACCGGGACAGGGGCCTCACCCCTCCACTTT. The full variable domain, rest sourced from reference TRBV15 and TRBJ1-6, is DAMVIQNPRYQVTQFGKPVTLSCSQTLNHNVMYWYQQKSSQAPKLLFHYYDKDFNNEADTPDNFQSRRPNTSFCFLDIRSPGLGDTAMYLCATSRTGTGASPLHFGNGTRLTVT.

Only a few counts were recorded for this clone. This rearrangement joins TRBV7-2 to TRBJ1-2; weak D call: TRBD1 (6 bases). The germline gives CDR1 SGHTA, CDR2 FQGNSA. Trimming pared 1 base from V and 5 bases from J, leaving 17 bases between. CDR3 length: 16 residues. CDR3 loop: CASSLVGGRSSYGYTF. CDR3 nucleotide sequence: TGTGCCAGCAGCTTAGTAGGGGGAAGATCGTCTTATGGCTACACCTTC. Full variable domain (outside the CDR3, taken from reference TRBV7-2 and TRBJ1-2): GAGVSQSPSNKVTEKGKDVELRCDPISGHTALYWYRQSLGQGLEFLIYFQGNSAPDKSGLPSDRFSAERTGGSVSTLTIQRTQQEDSAVYLCASSLVGGRSSYGYTFGSGTRLTVV.

This chain connects TRBV6-1 to TRBJ1-6; TRBD1 is a possible D gene (5 bases). CDR3 length equals 14 residues. Germline CDR1 and CDR2: MNHNS and SASEGT. Deletions cut 5 bases from V and 5 bases from J, with 10 bases between. CDR3 sequence: CASSLRGDNSPLHF. The CDR3, as DNA: TGTGCCAGCAGTCTCAGAGGGGATAATTCACCCCTCCACTTT.

The chain combines TRBV29-1 with TRBJ2-5, with 7 bases fitting TRBD1. CDR1 is SQVTM, CDR2 ANQGSEA, per germline. V lost 6 bases and J lost 5; bases outside the gene matches: 9. The length of the CDR3 is 13 residues. Here the CDR3 DNA reads TGCAGCGTCACAGGACAGGACCGTGAGACCCAGTACTTC. It encodes CSVTGQDRETQYF.

This clone appeared a few times. This chain uses TRBV7-8 with TRBJ2-1, with 9 nucleotides matching TRBD1. Germline-derived CDR1 and CDR2 are SGHVS and FQNEAQ. V lost 6 bases and J lost 5; bases outside the gene matches: 8. The CDR3 loop spans 15 amino acids. The DNA of the CDR3 is TGTGCCAGCAGACGAACCGGGACAGGGAACAATGAGCAGTTCTTC. This gives the protein CASRRTGTGNNEQFF.

This clone was counted only a few times. The chain carries TRBV19 and TRBJ2-5; maybe TRBD1 (5 bases). This CDR3 contains 14 residues. Per germline, CDR1 LNHDA and CDR2 SQIVND (reference sequence). With 3 bases removed from V and 5 bases from J, the gap between germline ends came to 13 bases. The CDR3 nucleotides read TGTGCCAGTAGTATCGGGCAGGGCGGCGAGACCCAGTACTTC. Translation gives CASSIGQGGETQYF.

V gene TRBV28 combines with J gene TRBJ2-4, with TRBD1 matching 7 bases. The junction had 4 bases not matched to a gene; V was cut back by 3 bases and J by 11 bases. Per the germline V gene, CDR1 is MDHEN and CDR2 is SYDVKM. CDR3 size: 12 residues. CDR3 DNA sequence: TGTGCCAGCAGTTTGACAGGGACACTTCAGTACTTC. It specifies CASSLTGTLQYF.

This clone was found a few times. V and J are TRBV4-2 and TRBJ2-1; D remains unclear. Trimming left V 4 bases short and J 1 base short, with 11 bases between. Germline assignment: CDR1 LGHNA and CDR2 YNFKEQ. This CDR3 has 15 residues. CDR3 DNA: TGTGCCAGCAGCCGGGTGATAGCTTCCTACAATGAGCAGTTCTTC. Amino acids: CASSRVIASYNEQFF.

This clone was observed a handful of times. The V call is TRBV7-2, the J call TRBJ2-1; 9 bases are a match to TRBD2. The CDR3 runs 16 residues. The germline V gene has CDR1 SGHTA and CDR2 FQGNSA. V was clipped by 5 bases and J by 3 bases; unmatched bases: 8. Here the CDR3 DNA reads TGTGCCAGCAGCACCTCAAGCGGGAGGATCTACAATGAGCAGTTCTTC. It specifies CASSTSSGRIYNEQFF.

This clone was observed a few times. In nucleotides, the CDR3 is TGTGCCATCAGTGAGGATCGGGGTAGCACAGATACGCAGTATTTT. This encodes CAISEDRGSTDTQYF. The V and J genes are TRBV10-3 and TRBJ2-3; TRBD2 might be the D (5 bases). Per germline, CDR1 ENHRY and CDR2 SYGVKD. V was trimmed by 2 bases and J by 0 bases, leaving 9 bases between them. There are 15 residues in the CDR3.

V usage is TRBV19 and J usage is TRBJ2-3; the D is unclear. From germline, CDR1 is LNHDA and CDR2 SQIVND (reference sequence). The CDR3 totals 15 residues. With 2 bases removed from V and 2 bases from J, the gap between germline ends came to 11 bases. CDR3 nucleotides: TGTGCCAGTAGTATAAATAGGGTACACACAGATACGCAGTATTTT. Residues: CASSINRVHTDTQYF.

This clone was seen more than once but under ten times. This chain connects TRBV27 to TRBJ2-3; TRBD2 matches at 10 bases. CDR1 MNHEY and CDR2 SMNVEV come from the germline V gene (reference sequence). This CDR3 has 15 amino acids. The trim removed 4 bases at V and 7 bases at J, leaving 8 bases unmatched. For the CDR3, the DNA is TGTGCCAGCAGTTCTGCCGGGACTAGCGTCCATACGCAGTATTTT. Its translation: CASSSAGTSVHTQYF.